Following are 11 T cell receptor beta chains from one sample sequenced in a study of T cell responses to AZD1222 COVID-19 vaccine. Repertoires were generated with immunoSEQ multiplex PCR, while TCRdb's copy carries only in-frame clones and drops some. The sample yields about 120,000 clones, roughly 90% seen once. The sequenced sample was peripheral blood, obtained on day 0 of AZD1222 vaccination. The receptors stem from an adult in good health.

The chain joins TRBV27 to TRBJ1-4; tentative D call: TRBD1 (5 bases). V lost 6 bases, J lost 1 base, and 12 bases lay in between. Germline V gene lookup returns CDR1 MNHEY and CDR2 SMNVEV (reference sequence). This CDR3 contains 15 residues. DNA of the CDR3: TGTGCCAGCAGGCCACGGGGGGGAACTAATGAAAAACTGTTTTTT. Amino acid sequence: CASRPRGGTNEKLFF. Supplemented by reference TRBV27 and TRBJ1-4, the full variable domain reads EAQVTQNPRYLITVTGKKLTVTCSQNMNHEYMSWYRQDPGLGLRQIYYSMNVEVTDKGDVPEGYKVSRKEKRNFPLILESPSPNQTSLYFCASRPRGGTNEKLFFGSGTQLSVL.

The gene calls are TRBV5-4 and TRBJ1-2; possibly TRBD1 for D (5 bases). The V gene lost 4 bases and the J gene lost 3 bases, with 19 bases spanning the gap. CDR1 SGHNT and CDR2 YYREEE come from the germline V gene (reference sequence). The CDR3 covers 16 residues. CDR3 sequence: CASSPDRGPGYYGYTF. The CDR3, as DNA: TGTGCCAGCAGCCCGGACCGGGGCCCAGGGTACTATGGCTACACCTTC.

This chain uses TRBV6-5 with TRBJ2-3; 7 nucleotides align to TRBD1. From germline, CDR1 is MNHEY and CDR2 SVGAGI. Germline trimming cut 6 bases from V and 5 bases from J; bases unmatched to any gene: 8. This CDR3 is 14 amino acids long. CDR3 sequence: CASRKGQIRDTQYF. In DNA, the CDR3 is TGTGCCAGCAGAAAGGGACAGATAAGAGATACGCAGTATTTT.

The chain combines TRBV14 with TRBJ1-2, with D perhaps matching TRBD1 (6 bases). Germline loops: CDR1 SGHDN, CDR2 FVKESK. Trimming took off 1 base at V and 7 bases at J, with 19 bases between the two ends. The CDR3 is 16 amino acids. CDR3 in DNA: TGTGCCAGCAGCCAAGCTGGCGGGACACTTTCCGCTGGCTACACCTTC. Protein: CASSQAGGTLSAGYTF.

This sequence joins TRBV19 and TRBJ2-5; 7 bases match TRBD1. After removal of 7 bases from V and 5 bases from J, the junction contained 10 bases not matched to a gene. CDR3 length: 14 amino acids. The germline V gene has CDR1 LNHDA and CDR2 SQIVND (reference sequence). For the CDR3, the DNA is TGTGCCAGTAACAAGGGGGCCAGTAGGGAGACCCAGTACTTC. Protein: CASNKGASRETQYF.

The CDR3 coding sequence is TGTGCCAGCAGCCGTGAGCTAGCTGTCGGCGAGCAGTACTTC. It encodes CASSRELAVGEQYF. This rearrangement joins TRBV7-2 to TRBJ2-7; possible D gene TRBD2, 5 bases. The germline V and J ends were trimmed by 5 bases and 6 bases, with 17 bases remaining between them. Germline-derived CDR1 and CDR2 are SGHTA and FQGNSA. The CDR3 length is 14 residues.

This chain uses TRBV6-6 with TRBJ1-3; unclear D gene. The CDR3 totals 16 residues. CDR1 is MNHNY and CDR2 is SVGAGI in the germline V gene (reference sequence). The V gene lost 2 bases and the J gene lost 0 bases, with 11 bases spanning the gap. Here the CDR3 DNA reads TGTGCCAGCAGTTACCTATCCGGAAGCTCTGGAAACACCATATATTTT. Its protein product is CASSYLSGSSGNTIYF.

The chain combines TRBV7-2 with TRBJ2-5; 7 bases fit TRBD2. The germline CDR1 and CDR2 sequences are SGHTA and FQGNSA. V dropped 8 bases and J dropped 5; count of bases not matched to a gene: 11. CDR3 length equals 14 residues. The CDR3 region is CASSSGALGETQYF. The CDR3 nucleotides read TGTGCCAGCTCAAGCGGGGCCTTAGGGGAGACCCAGTACTTC.

This rearrangement joins TRBV21-1 to TRBJ2-7; the table's D call of TRBD1 was not tested on the DNA. TRBV21-1 is reported as a pseudogene. This CDR3 has 14 amino acids. CDR3 in amino acids: CASVPCRESYEQYF. The CDR3 DNA is TGTGCCAGCGTACCCTGCAGGGAATCCTACGAGCAGTACTTC.

The chain has TRBV18 and TRBJ1-3, with D perhaps matching TRBD1 (5 bases). V was cut by 1 base and J by 0 bases, with 10 bases left in between. CDR1 is KGHSH, CDR2 LQKENI, per germline. The CDR3 is made up of 16 amino acids. Written as DNA, the CDR3 is TGTGCCAGCTCACCACGGGGCCTGGACTCTGGAAACACCATATATTTT. Protein: CASSPRGLDSGNTIYF.

At least ten counts were recorded for this clone. V is TRBV5-1 and J is TRBJ2-2; D assignment may be TRBD1 or TRBD2 (5 bases each). Germline CDR1 is SGHRS and CDR2 is YFSETQ. With 4 bases removed from V and 4 bases from J, the gap between germline ends came to 8 bases. CDR3 length equals 13 residues. The CDR3 DNA is TGCGCCAGCAGCGGGGGTGCCACCGGGGAGCTGTTTTTT. It specifies CASSGGATGELFF.